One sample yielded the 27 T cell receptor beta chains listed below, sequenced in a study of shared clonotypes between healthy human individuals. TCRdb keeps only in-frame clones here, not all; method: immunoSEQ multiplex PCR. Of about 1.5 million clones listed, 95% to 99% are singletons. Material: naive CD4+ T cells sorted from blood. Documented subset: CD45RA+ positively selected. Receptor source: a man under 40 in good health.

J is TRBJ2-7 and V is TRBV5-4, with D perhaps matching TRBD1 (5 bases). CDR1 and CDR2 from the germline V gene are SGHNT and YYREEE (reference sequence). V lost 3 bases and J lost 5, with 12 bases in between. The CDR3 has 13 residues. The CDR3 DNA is TGTGCCAGCAGCTCCAGGGATATCGACGAGCAGTACTTC. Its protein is CASSSRDIDEQYF.

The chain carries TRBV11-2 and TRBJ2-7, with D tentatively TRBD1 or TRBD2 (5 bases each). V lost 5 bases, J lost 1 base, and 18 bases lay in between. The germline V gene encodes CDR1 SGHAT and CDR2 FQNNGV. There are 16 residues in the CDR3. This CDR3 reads CASSQPRGTASYEQYF. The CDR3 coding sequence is TGTGCCAGCAGCCAACCCCGAGGGACGGCTTCCTACGAGCAGTACTTC.

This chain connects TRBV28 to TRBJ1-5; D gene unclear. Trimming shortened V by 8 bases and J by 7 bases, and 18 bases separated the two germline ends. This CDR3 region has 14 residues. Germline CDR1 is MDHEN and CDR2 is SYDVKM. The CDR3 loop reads CASFPAGFYQPQHF. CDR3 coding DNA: TGTGCCAGCTTTCCGGCAGGCTTTTACCAGCCCCAGCATTTT.

CDR3 nucleotide sequence: TGTGCCAGTAGTATACGGAGGCAGGCGCAAGAGACCCAGTACTTC. Amino acids: CASSIRRQAQETQYF. The chain has TRBV19 and TRBJ2-5; weak D call: TRBD2 (5 bases). The CDR3 contains 15 residues. CDR1 and CDR2 (germline): LNHDA, SQIVND (reference sequence). The V end lost 2 bases, the J end lost 2 bases, and 12 bases lay between the germline ends.

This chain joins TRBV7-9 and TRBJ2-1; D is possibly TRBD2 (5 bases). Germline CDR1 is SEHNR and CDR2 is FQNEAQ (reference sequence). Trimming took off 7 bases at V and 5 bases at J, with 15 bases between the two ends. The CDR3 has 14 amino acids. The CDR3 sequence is CASILAGGHNEQFF. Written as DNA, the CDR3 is TGTGCCAGCATTCTAGCAGGTGGTCACAATGAGCAGTTCTTC.

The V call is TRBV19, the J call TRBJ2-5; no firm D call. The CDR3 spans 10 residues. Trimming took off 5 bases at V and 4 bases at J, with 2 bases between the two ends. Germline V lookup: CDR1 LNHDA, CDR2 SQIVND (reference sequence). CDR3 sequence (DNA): TGTGCCAGTAGTGGAGAGACCCAGTACTTC. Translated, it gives CASSGETQYF.

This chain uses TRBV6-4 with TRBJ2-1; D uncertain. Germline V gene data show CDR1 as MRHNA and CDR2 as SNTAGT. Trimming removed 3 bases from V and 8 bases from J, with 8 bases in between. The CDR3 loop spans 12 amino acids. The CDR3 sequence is CASSEDGYEQFF. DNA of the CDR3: TGTGCCAGCAGTGAAGACGGGTATGAGCAGTTCTTC.

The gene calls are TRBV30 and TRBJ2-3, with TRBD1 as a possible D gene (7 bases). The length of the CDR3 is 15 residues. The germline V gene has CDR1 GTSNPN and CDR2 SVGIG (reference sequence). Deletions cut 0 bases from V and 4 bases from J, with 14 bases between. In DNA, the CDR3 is TGTGCCTGGAGTGTAGGTCAGGGGGGTGCAGATACGCAGTATTTT. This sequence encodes CAWSVGQGGADTQYF.

For the CDR3, the DNA is TGTGCCAGCAGTCCGGGGACTAGCGGATACTACGAGCAGTACTTC. Protein product: CASSPGTSGYYEQYF. The chain recombines TRBV28 with TRBJ2-7, with 11 bases lining up with TRBD2. After removal of 5 bases from V and 3 bases from J, the junction contained 6 bases not matched to a gene. This CDR3 spans 15 amino acids. The V gene's germline CDR1 is MDHEN and CDR2 SYDVKM.

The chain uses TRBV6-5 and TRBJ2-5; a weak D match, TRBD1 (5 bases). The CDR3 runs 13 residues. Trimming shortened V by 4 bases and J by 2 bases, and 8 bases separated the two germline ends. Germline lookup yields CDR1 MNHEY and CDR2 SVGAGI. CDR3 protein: CASSWTPQETQYF. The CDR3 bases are TGTGCCAGCAGTTGGACACCTCAAGAGACCCAGTACTTC.

CDR3 protein: CASAATGAFGNTIYF. CDR3 bases: TGTGCCAGCGCCGCTACGGGGGCATTTGGAAACACCATATATTTT. J is TRBJ1-3 and V is TRBV16; maybe TRBD1 (6 bases). Trimming removed 8 bases from V and 3 bases from J, with 17 bases in between. The length of the CDR3 is 15 residues. Germline V CDR1 and CDR2: KGHSY, FQNENV.

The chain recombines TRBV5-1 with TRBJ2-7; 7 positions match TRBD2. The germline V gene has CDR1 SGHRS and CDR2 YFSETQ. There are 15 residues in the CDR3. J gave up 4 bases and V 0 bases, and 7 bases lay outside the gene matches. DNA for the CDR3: TGCGCCAGCAGCTTGGCCGGGCGGGAGAATTACGAGCAGTACTTC. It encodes CASSLAGRENYEQYF.

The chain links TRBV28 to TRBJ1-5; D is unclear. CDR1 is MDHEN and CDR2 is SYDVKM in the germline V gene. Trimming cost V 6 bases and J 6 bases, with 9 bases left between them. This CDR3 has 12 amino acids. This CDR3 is CASRETGQPQHF. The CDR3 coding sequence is TGTGCCAGCAGGGAGACTGGTCAGCCCCAGCATTTT.

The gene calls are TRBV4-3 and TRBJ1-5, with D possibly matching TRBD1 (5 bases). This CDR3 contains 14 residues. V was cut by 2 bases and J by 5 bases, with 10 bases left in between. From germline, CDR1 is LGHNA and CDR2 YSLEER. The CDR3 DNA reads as TGCGCCAGCAGCCAAACAGGATATCATCAGCCCCAGCATTTT. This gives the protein CASSQTGYHQPQHF.

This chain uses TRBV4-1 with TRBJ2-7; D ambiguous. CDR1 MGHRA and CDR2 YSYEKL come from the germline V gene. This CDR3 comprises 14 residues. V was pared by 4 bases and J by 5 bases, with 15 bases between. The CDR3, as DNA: TGCGCCAGCAGCCGCCCCGGCCCCCAGCACGAGCAGTACTTC. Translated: CASSRPGPQHEQYF.

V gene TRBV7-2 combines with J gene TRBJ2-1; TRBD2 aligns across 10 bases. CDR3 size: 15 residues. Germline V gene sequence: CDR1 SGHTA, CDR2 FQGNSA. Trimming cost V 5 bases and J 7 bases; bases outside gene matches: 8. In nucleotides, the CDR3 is TGTGCCAGCAGCCCTAGCGGGAGAAGGGGGAATGAGCAGTTCTTC. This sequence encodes CASSPSGRRGNEQFF.

The CDR3 DNA reads TGTGCCAGCAGCTTCCGACGAGGGAATGAGCAGTTCTTC. It specifies CASSFRRGNEQFF. V usage is TRBV7-9 and J usage is TRBJ2-1; a possible D gene is TRBD2 (5 bases). Germline CDR1 and CDR2: SEHNR and FQNEAQ (reference sequence). V was pared by 3 bases and J by 7 bases, with 10 bases between. This CDR3 has 13 residues. Filled out from reference TRBV7-9 and TRBJ2-1, the complete variable domain reads DTGVSQNPRHKITKRGQNVTFRCDPISEHNRLYWYRQTLGQGPEFLTYFQNEAQLEKSRLLSDRFSAERPKGSFSTLEIQRTEQGDSAMYLCASSFRRGNEQFFGPGTRLTVL.

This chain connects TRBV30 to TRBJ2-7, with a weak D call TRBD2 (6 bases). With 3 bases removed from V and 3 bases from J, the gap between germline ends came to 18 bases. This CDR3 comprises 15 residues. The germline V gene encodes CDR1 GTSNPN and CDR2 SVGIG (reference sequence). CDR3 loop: CAWSPPASVYYEQYF. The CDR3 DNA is TGTGCCTGGAGCCCGCCGGCTAGCGTTTACTACGAGCAGTACTTC.

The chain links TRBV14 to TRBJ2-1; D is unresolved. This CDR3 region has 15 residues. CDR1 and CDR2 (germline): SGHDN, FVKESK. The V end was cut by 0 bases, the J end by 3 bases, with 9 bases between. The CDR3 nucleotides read TGTGCCAGCAGCCAAGACTACCCAGGCTACAATGAGCAGTTCTTC. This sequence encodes CASSQDYPGYNEQFF.

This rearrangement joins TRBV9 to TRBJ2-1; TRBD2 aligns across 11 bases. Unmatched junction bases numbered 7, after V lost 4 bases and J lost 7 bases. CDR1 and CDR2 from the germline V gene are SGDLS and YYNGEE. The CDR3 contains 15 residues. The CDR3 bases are TGTGCCAGCAGCCCCCTTAGCGGGAGGGGAAATGAGCAGTTCTTC. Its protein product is CASSPLSGRGNEQFF.

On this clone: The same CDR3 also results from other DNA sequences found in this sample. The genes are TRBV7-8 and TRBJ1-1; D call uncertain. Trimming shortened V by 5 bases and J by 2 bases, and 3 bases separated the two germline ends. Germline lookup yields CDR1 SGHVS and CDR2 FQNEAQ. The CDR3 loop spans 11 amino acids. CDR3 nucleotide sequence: TGTGCCAGCAGCCGAAACACTGAAGCTTTCTTT. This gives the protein CASSRNTEAFF.

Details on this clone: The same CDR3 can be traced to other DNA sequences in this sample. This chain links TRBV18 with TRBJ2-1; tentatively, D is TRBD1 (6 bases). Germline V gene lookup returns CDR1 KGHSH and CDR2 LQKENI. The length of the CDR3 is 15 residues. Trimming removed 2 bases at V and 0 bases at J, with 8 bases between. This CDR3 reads CASSPTRGSYNEQFF. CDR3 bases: TGTGCCAGCTCACCAACCAGGGGCTCCTACAATGAGCAGTTCTTC.

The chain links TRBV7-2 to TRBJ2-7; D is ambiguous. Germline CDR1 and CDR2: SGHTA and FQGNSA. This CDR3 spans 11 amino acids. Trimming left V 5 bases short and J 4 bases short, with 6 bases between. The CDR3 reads CASSNGYEQYF. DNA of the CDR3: TGTGCCAGCAGCAATGGGTACGAGCAGTACTTC.

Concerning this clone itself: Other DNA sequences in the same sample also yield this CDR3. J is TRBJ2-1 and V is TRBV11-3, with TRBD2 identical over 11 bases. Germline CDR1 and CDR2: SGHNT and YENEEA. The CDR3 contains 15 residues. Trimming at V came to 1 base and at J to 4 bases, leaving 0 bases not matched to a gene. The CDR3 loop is CASSLGLAGYNEQFF. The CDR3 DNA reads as TGTGCCAGCAGCTTAGGACTAGCGGGGTACAATGAGCAGTTCTTC.

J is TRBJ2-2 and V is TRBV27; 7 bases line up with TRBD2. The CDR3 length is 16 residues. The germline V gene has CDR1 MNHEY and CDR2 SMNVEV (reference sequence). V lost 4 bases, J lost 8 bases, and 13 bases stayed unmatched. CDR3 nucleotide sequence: TGTGCCAGCAGTTGGGGGGGAGGCCCCGTCGTGGGGGAGCTGTTTTTT. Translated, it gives CASSWGGGPVVGELFF.

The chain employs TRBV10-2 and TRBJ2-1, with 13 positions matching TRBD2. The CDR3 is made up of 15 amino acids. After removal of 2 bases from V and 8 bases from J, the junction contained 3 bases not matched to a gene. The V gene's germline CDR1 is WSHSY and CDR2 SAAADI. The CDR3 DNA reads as TGCGCCAGCAGTGAGCCCGGACTAGCGGGAGATGAGCAGTTCTTC. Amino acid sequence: CASSEPGLAGDEQFF.

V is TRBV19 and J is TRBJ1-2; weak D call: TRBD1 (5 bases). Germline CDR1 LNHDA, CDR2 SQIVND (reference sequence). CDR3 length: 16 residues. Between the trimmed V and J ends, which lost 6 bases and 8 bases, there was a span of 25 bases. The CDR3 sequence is CASSQGVGFPQGGYTF. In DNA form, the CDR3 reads TGTGCCAGTAGCCAGGGCGTAGGCTTCCCTCAAGGGGGCTACACCTTC.